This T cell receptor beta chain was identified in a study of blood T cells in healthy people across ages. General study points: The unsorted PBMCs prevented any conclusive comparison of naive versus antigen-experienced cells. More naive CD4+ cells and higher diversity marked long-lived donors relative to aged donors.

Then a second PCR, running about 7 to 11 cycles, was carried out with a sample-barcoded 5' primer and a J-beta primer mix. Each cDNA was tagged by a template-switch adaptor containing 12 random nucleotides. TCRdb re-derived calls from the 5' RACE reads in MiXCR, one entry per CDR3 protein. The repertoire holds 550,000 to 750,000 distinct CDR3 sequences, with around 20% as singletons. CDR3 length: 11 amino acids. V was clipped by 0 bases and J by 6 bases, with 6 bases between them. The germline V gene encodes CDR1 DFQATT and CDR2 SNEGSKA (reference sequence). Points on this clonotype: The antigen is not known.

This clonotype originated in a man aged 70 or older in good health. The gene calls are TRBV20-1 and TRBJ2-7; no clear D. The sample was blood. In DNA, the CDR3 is TGCAGTGCTAGAGATCCCCCCGAGCAGTACTTC. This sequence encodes CSARDPPEQYF.